This T cell receptor beta chain was found in a study of T cell responses to AZD1222 COVID-19 vaccine. General study points: A rise in Spike-specific TCR breadth and depth followed two AZD1222 doses.

With regard to this clone: Its antigen is not known.

Profiling relied on immunoSEQ multiplex PCR, and the TCRdb table lists in-frame clones only, not all of them. This sample has about 260,000 clones, with approximately 95% found just once. The sample consisted of peripheral blood, taken on day 0 of AZD1222 vaccination. The sequence was obtained from an adult in good health.

The CDR3 DNA reads TGCGCCAGCAGCTCGTCAGGGGGGAGTGATTCACCCCTCCACTTT. Amino acid sequence: CASSSSGGSDSPLHF. The V gene is TRBV5-1, the J gene TRBJ1-6; 7 bases are shared with TRBD1. The CDR3 runs 15 residues. Germline values: CDR1 SGHRS, CDR2 YFSETQ. J gave up 8 bases and V 3 bases, and 8 bases lay outside the gene matches.